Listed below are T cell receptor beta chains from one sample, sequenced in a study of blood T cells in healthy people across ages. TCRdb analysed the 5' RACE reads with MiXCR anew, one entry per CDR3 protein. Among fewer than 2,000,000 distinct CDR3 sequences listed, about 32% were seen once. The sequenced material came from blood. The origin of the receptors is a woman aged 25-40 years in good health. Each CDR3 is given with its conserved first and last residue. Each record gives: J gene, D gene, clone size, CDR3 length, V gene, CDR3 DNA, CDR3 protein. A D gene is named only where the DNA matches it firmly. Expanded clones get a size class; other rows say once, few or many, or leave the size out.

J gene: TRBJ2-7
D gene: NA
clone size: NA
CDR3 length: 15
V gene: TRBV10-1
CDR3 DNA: TGCGCCAGCAGTGAGTCTATCGGACGGAAATACGAGCAGTACTTC
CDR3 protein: CASSESIGRKYEQYF

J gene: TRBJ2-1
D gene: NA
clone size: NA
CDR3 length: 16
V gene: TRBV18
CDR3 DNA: TGTGCCAGCTCACCACAGGAGGGGAGCTCCTACAATGAGCAGTTCTTC
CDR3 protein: CASSPQEGSSYNEQFF

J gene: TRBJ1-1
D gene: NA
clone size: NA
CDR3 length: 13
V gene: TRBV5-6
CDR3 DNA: TGTGCCAGCAGCTTAGGGAATAAAGTCGAAGCTTTCTTT
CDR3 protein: CASSLGNKVEAFF

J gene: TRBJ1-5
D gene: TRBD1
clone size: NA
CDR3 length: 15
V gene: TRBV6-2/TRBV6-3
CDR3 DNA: TGTGCCAGCGCTAGGGGACAGGGGGGCAATCAGCCCCAGCATTTT
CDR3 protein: CASARGQGGNQPQHF

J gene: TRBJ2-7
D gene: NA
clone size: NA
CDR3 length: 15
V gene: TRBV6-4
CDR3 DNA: TGTGCCAGCAGCCTCAGGACAGAAGTTTTCTACGAGCAGTACTTC
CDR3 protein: CASSLRTEVFYEQYF

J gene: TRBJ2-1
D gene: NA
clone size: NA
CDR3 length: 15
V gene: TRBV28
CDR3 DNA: TGTGCCAGCAGTTCCCCCCAGATTGGGTACAATGAGCAGTTCTTC
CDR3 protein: CASSSPQIGYNEQFF

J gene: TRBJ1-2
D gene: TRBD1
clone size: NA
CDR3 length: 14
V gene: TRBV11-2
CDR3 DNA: TGTGTCAGCAGCTTGGGACAGGGGGCTTATGGCTACACCTTC
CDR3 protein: CVSSLGQGAYGYTF

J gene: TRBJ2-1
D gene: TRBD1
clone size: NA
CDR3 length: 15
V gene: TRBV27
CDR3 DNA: TGTGCCAGCACCTTGGGACAGAGGAGCGACAATGAGCAGTTCTTC
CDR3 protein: CASTLGQRSDNEQFF

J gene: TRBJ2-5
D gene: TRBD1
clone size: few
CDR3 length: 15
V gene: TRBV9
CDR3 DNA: TGTGCCAGCAGCGTTACAGGGGTTGGCCAAGAGACCCAGTACTTC
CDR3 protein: CASSVTGVGQETQYF

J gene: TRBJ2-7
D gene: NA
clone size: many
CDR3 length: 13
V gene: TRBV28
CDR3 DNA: TGTGCCAGCATTGCGCCAGGGTGGCACGAGCAGTACTTC
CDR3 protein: CASIAPGWHEQYF

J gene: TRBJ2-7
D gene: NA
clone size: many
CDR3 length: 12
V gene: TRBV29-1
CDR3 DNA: TGCAGCGCGAGGGGGGCCTTAGGGGAGCAGTACTTC
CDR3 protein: CSARGALGEQYF

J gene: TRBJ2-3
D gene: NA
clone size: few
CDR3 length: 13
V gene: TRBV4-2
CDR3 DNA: TGTGCCAGCAGCCAAGATGAGCGGGATACGCAGTATTTT
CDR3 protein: CASSQDERDTQYF

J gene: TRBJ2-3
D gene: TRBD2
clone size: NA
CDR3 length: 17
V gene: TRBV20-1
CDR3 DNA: TGCAGTGCTAGACCGGGACTAGCGGAAAAAAGCACAGATACGCAGTATTTT
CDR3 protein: CSARPGLAEKSTDTQYF

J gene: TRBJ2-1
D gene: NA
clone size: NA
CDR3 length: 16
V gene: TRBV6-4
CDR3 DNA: TGTGCCAGCAGTGACGGAACAGAGGGCTCCTACATTGAGCAGTTCTTC
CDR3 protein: CASSDGTEGSYIEQFF

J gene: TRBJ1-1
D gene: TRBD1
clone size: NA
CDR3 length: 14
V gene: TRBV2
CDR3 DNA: TGTGCCAGCAGTTGGGACAGGGAGCGCACTGAAGCTTTCTTT
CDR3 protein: CASSWDRERTEAFF

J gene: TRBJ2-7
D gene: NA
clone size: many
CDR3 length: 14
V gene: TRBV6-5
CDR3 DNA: TGTGCCAGCAGTTACTCGGAGGGGGCTGGCGAGCAGTACTTC
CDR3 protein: CASSYSEGAGEQYF

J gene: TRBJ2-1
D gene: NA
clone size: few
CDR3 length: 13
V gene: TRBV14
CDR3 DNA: TGTGCCTGCAGCCAAGTATCTCTCGGGGAGCAGTTCTTC
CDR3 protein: CACSQVSLGEQFF

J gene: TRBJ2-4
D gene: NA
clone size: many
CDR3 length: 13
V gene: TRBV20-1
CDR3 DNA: TGCAGTGCGGTTGGACTAGCCAAAAACATTCAGTACTTC
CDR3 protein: CSAVGLAKNIQYF

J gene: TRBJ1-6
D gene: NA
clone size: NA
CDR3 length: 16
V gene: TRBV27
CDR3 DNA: TGTGCCAGCAGTCTCTTCGACACCAGAAATAATTCACCCCTCCACTTT
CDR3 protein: CASSLFDTRNNSPLHF

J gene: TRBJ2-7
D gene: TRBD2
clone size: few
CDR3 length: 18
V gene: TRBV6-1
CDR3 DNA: TGTGCCAGCAGTGAACTAAAGAGCGGGAGGATGACAAGCTACGAGCGGTACTTC
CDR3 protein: CASSELKSGRMTSYERYF

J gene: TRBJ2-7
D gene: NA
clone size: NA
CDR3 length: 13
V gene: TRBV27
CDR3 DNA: TGTGCCAGCAGTTTCTCCGGTGCAACCGAGCAGTACTTC
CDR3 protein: CASSFSGATEQYF

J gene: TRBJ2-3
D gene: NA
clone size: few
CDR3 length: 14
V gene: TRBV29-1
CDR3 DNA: TGCAGCGTAGCAGGGGATACCCGATCTTATACGCAGTATTTT
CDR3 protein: CSVAGDTRSYTQYF

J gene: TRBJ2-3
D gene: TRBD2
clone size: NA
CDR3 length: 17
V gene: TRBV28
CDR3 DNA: TGTGCCAGCACCATAGGGCTAGCGGGAGCTGTTGCAGATACGCAGTATTTT
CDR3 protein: CASTIGLAGAVADTQYF

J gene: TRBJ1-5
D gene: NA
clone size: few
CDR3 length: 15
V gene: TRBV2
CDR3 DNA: TGTGCCAGCAGTGAAGGAGGCAGTGCGAATCAGCCCCAGCATTTT
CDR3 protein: CASSEGGSANQPQHF

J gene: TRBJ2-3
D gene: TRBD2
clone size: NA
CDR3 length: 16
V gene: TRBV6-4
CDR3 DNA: TGTGCCAGCAGTGACTTGACTAGCGGGGGCACAGATACGCAGTATTTT
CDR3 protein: CASSDLTSGGTDTQYF

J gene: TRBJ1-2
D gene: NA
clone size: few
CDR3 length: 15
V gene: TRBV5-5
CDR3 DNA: TGTGCCAGCAGCTTGGCCACATCCCCTCGGTATGGCTACACCTTC
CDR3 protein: CASSLATSPRYGYTF

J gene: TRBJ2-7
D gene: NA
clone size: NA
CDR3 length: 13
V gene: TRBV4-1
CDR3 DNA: TGCGCCAGCAGCCAGCAGGGATGCTACGAGCAGTACTTC
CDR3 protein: CASSQQGCYEQYF

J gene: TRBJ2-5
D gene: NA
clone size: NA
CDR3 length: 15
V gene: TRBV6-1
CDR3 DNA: TGTGCCAGCAGTGAATGCGGGACCGCTATTGGGACCCAGTACTTC
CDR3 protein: CASSECGTAIGTQYF

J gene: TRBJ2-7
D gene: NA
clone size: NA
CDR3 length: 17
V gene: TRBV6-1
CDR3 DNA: TGTGCCAGCAGTGAAGCGCGGGAAAGGGGGCTACCCTACGAGCAGTACTTC
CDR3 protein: CASSEARERGLPYEQYF

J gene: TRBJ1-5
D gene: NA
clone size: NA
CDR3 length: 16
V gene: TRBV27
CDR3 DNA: TGTGCCACAAAGCCATCGGGACAATATAGCAATCAGCCCCAGCATTTT
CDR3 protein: CATKPSGQYSNQPQHF

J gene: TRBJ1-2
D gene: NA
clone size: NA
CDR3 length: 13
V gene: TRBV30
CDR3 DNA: TGTGCCTGGAGTGGGCTAACAGGGTATGGCTACACCTTC
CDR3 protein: CAWSGLTGYGYTF

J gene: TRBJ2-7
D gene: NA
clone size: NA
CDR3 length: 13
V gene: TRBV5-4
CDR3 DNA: TGTGCCAGCAGCTTGTCGTGGAACTACGAGCAGTACTTC
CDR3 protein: CASSLSWNYEQYF

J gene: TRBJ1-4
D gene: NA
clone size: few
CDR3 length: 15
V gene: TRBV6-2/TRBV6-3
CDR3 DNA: TGTGCCAGCAGTCAACGGACGGGAACTAATGAAAAACTGTTTTTT
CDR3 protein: CASSQRTGTNEKLFF

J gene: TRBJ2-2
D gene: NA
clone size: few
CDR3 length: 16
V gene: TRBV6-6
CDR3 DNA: TGTGCCAGCAGTTACCGCCCGGGGCAGAGTACCGGGGAGCTGTTTTTT
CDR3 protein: CASSYRPGQSTGELFF

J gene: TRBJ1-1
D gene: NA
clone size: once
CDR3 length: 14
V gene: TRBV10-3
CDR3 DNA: TGTGCCATCAGTGAGCCGGGACAGAACACTGAAGCTTTCTTT
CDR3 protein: CAISEPGQNTEAFF

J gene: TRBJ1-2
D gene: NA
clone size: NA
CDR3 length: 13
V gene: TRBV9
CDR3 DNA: TGTGCCAGCAGCGAGTACTTCGACTATGGCTACACCTTC
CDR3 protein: CASSEYFDYGYTF

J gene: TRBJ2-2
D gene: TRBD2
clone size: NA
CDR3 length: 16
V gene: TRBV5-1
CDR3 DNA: TGCGCCAGCAGCGCCGGACTAGCGGGATTCACCGGGGAGCTGTTTTTT
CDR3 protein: CASSAGLAGFTGELFF

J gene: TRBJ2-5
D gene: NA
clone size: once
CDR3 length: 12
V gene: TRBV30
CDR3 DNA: TGTGCCTGGAACATGATCCAAGAGACCCAGTACTTC
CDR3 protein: CAWNMIQETQYF

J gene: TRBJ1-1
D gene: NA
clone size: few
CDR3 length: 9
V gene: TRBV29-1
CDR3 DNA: TGCAGCGTTGGACCGGCTTCTTTCTTT
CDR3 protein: CSVGPASFF

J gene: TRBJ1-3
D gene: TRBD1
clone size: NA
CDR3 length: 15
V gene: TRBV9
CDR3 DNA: TGTGCCAGCAGCGCCAGGGGGCCGTCTGGAAACACCATATATTTT
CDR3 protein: CASSARGPSGNTIYF

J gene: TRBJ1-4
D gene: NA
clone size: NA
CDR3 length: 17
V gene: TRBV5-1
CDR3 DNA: TGCGCCAGCAGCTTGGGACTGCTCGGGACACTAAATGAAAAACTGTTTTTT
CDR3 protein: CASSLGLLGTLNEKLFF

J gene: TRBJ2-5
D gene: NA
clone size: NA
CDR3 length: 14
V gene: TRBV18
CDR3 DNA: TGTGCCAGCTCACCCCTTTCCGAAGAAGAGACCCAGTACTTC
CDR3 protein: CASSPLSEEETQYF

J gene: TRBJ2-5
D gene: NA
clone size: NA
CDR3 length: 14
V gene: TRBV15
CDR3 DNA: TGTGCCACCGGCAGAGCGGGCCACGGGGAGACCCAGTACTTC
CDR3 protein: CATGRAGHGETQYF

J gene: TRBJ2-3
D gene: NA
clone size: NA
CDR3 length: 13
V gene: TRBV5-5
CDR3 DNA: TGTGCCAGATATCGACAGGCGGTAGGTACGCAGTATTTT
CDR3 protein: CARYRQAVGTQYF

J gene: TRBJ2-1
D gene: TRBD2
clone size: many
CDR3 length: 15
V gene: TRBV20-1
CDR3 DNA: TGCAGTGCTAGAGGGAGTCTAGCGGGCTTTAATGAGCAGTTCTTC
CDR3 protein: CSARGSLAGFNEQFF

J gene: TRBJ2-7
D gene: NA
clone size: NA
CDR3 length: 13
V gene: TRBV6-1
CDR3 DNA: TGTGCCACCCGGGGCAGGGGCCCCTACGAGCAGTACTTC
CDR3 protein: CATRGRGPYEQYF

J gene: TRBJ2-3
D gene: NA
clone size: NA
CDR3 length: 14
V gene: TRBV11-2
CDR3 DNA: TGTGCCAGCAGAACGAGGGGGTATCCAGATACGCAGTATTTT
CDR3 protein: CASRTRGYPDTQYF

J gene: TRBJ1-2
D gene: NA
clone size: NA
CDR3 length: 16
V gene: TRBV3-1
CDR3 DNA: TGTGCCAGCAGCCAAGAATGGCAGGCCCCTAACTATGGCTACACCTTC
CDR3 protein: CASSQEWQAPNYGYTF

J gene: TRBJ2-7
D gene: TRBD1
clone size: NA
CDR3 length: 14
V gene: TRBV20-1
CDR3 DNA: TGCAGTGCTAGTCCACAGGGGAACCCCTACGAGCAGTACTTC
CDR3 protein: CSASPQGNPYEQYF